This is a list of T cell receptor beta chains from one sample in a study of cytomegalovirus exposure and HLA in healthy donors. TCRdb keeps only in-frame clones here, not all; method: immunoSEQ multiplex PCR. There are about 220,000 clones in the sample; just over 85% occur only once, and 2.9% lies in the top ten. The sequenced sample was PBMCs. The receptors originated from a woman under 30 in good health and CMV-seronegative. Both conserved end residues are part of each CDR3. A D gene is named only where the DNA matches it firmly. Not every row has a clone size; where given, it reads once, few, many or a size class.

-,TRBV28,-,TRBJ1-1,CASSWGAEAFF,TGTGCCAGCAGCTGGGGCGCTGAAGCTTTCTTT
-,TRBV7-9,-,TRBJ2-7,CASSLERGLGGALREQYF,TGTGCCAGCAGCTTAGAGCGGGGTTTAGGGGGGGCCCTGCGCGAGCAGTACTTC
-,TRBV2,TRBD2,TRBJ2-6,CASTRLAGETGANVLTF,TGTGCCAGCACCCGGCTAGCGGGAGAGACTGGGGCCAACGTCCTGACTTTC
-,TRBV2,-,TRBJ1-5,CASSESGVNQPQHF,TGTGCCAGCAGTGAATCAGGCGTCAATCAGCCCCAGCATTTT
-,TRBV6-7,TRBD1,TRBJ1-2,CASSYSRSGGKRGYTF,TGTGCCAGCAGTTACTCGCGTTCAGGGGGCAAGCGGGGCTACACCTTC
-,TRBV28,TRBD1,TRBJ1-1,CASGSPISRQGALSTEAFF,TGTGCCAGCGGGTCACCGATATCCCGACAGGGGGCATTGTCCACTGAAGCTTTCTTT
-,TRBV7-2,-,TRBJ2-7,CASSQHSYEQYF,TGTGCCAGCAGCCAACACAGCTACGAGCAGTACTTC
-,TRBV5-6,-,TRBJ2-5,CASSRRTPYQETQYF,TGTGCCAGCAGCCGCAGGACACCCTACCAAGAGACCCAGTACTTC
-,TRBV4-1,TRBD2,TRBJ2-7,CASSQEGGRAAGEQYF,TGCGCCAGCAGCCAAGAGGGGGGGAGGGCGGCCGGCGAGCAGTACTTC
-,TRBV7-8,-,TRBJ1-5,CASSLEVYGDSHSNQPQHF,TGTGCCAGCAGCTTAGAGGTTTATGGCGACAGTCATAGCAATCAGCCCCAGCATTTT
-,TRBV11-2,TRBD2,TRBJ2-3,CASSLGPGLADSTDTQYF,TGTGCCAGCAGCTTAGGCCCCGGACTAGCGGATTCCACAGATACGCAGTATTTT
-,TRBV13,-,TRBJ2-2,CASSRDGGELFF,TGTGCCAGCAGCCGGGATGGGGGGGAGCTGTTTTTT
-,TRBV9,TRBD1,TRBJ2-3,CASSPGQVSTDTQYF,TGTGCCAGCAGCCCTGGACAGGTTAGCACAGATACGCAGTATTTT
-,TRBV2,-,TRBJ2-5,CASSERPNKETQYF,TGTGCCAGCAGTGAGCGGCCAAATAAGGAGACCCAGTACTTC
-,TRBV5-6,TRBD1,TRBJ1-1,CASSFDRDTEAFF,TGTGCCAGCAGCTTCGACAGGGACACTGAAGCTTTCTTT
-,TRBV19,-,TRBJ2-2,CASSIRGRRTGELFF,TGTGCCAGTAGTATCCGCGGTAGGCGCACCGGGGAGCTGTTTTTT
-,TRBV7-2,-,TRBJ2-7,CASSFNSGSYEQYF,TGTGCCAGCAGCTTCAACAGCGGGTCCTACGAGCAGTACTTC
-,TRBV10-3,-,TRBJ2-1,CAIGSGQISYNEQFF,TGTGCCATCGGGTCCGGACAGATCTCCTACAATGAGCAGTTCTTC
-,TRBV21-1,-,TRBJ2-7,CASSKAQPGQGAPHYEQYF,TGTGCCAGCAGCAAAGCCCAGCCGGGACAGGGGGCTCCTCACTACGAGCAGTACTTC
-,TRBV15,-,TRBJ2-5,CATSRGSVQQETQYF,TGTGCCACCAGCAGAGGAAGTGTACAGCAAGAGACCCAGTACTTC
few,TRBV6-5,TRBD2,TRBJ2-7,CASSLREGRDEQYF,TGTGCCAGCAGTTTACGGGAGGGGAGAGACGAGCAGTACTTC
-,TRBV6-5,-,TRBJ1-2,CASSYRRTFYGYTF,TGTGCCAGCAGTTACCGAAGGACATTCTATGGCTACACCTTC
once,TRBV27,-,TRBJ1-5,CASSLDFYSNQPQHF,TGTGCCAGCAGTTTAGATTTCTATAGCAATCAGCCCCAGCATTTT
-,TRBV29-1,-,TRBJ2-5,CSVSDWKEETQYF,TGCAGCGTTTCAGACTGGAAAGAAGAGACCCAGTACTTC
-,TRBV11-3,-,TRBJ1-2,CASSSKRGF,TGTGCCAGCAGCTCCAAAAGGGGATTC
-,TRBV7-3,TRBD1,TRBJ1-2,CASSLNRGDGYTF,TGTGCCAGCAGCTTAAACAGGGGCGACGGCTACACCTTC
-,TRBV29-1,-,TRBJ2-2,CSVEEVRNTGELFF,TGCAGCGTTGAAGAAGTCAGGAACACCGGGGAGCTGTTTTTT
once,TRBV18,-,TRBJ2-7,CASSPGREQYF,TGTGCCAGCTCACCAGGGAGGGAGCAGTACTTC
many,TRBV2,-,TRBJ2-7,CASIEQGGSYEQYF,TGTGCCAGCATCGAACAGGGCGGATCCTACGAGCAGTACTTC
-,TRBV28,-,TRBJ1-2,CASSLRAEGYGYTF,TGTGCCAGCAGCCTACGGGCCGAGGGCTATGGCTACACCTTC
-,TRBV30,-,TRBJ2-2,CAWSGRTLNTGELFF,TGTGCCTGGAGTGGCAGGACACTGAACACCGGGGAGCTGTTTTTT
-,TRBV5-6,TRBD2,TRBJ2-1,CASSLSPSGSSYNEQFF,TGTGCCAGCAGCCTCAGTCCTAGCGGTAGCTCCTACAATGAGCAGTTCTTC
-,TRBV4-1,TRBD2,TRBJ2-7,CASSQVNLAGDHPYEQYF,TGCGCCAGCAGCCAAGTCAATCTAGCGGGAGACCACCCCTACGAGCAGTACTTC
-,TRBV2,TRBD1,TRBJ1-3,CASGMTGVGNTIYF,TGTGCCAGTGGGATGACAGGGGTCGGAAACACCATATATTTT
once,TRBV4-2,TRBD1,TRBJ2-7,CASSQEGTGTGTYEQYF,TGTGCCAGCAGCCAAGAGGGGACCGGGACAGGGACCTACGAGCAGTACTTC
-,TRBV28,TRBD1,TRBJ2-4,CASSTGAINIQYF,TGTGCCAGCAGCACAGGGGCGATAAACATTCAGTACTTC
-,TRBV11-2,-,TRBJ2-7,CASSSKFGDEQYF,TGTGCCAGCAGCTCCAAGTTCGGGGACGAGCAGTACTTC
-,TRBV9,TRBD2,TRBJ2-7,CASSVEAGGFYEQYF,TGTGCCAGCAGCGTAGAAGCGGGAGGGTTCTACGAGCAGTACTTC
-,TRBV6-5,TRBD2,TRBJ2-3,CASRRAGVDTDTQYF,TGTGCCAGCAGGAGAGCGGGAGTCGACACAGATACGCAGTATTTT
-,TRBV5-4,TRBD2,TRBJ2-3,CASRGEGDTQYF,TGTGCCAGCAGGGGGGAGGGTGATACGCAGTATTTT
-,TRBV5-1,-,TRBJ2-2,CASSLGTGAGSGELFF,TGCGCCAGCAGCCTAGGGACGGGTGCGGGATCCGGGGAGCTGTTTTTT
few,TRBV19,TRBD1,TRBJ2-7,CASTEGGTGFYEQYF,TGTGCCAGTACCGAAGGCGGGACAGGCTTCTACGAGCAGTACTTC
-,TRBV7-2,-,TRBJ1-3,CASSLSGNTIYF,TGTGCCAGCAGCCTCTCTGGAAACACCATATATTTT